This T cell receptor beta chain originates from a study of beta chain features in type 1 diabetes. Study outcomes and limitations: Among patients with Type 1 diabetes, TCRB CDR3s were moderately but significantly shorter in every one of the four CD4+ subsets.

Sequencing targeted expressed TCRB transcripts, as all isolated RNA had been reverse transcribed. Measured with immunoSEQ multiplex PCR; TCRdb has only the in-frame clones, and not every one. There are 250,000 or so clones in the sample; around 68% occur only once, and approximately 0.053% lies in the top ten. Germline V gene data show CDR1 as SQVTM and CDR2 as ANQGSEA. V was pared by 8 bases and J by 4 bases, with 10 bases between. The CDR3 consists of 11 residues. Points on this clone: Its cognate antigen is unknown.

The sequence was collected from a man aged 25 to 40 in good health. This chain uses TRBV29-1 with TRBJ2-3; a possible D gene is TRBD1 (5 bases). The specimen was naive CD4+ T cells from blood. The CDR3 DNA sequence: TGCAGCATGCAGGGCCCAGATACGCAGTATTTT. It is translated as CSMQGPDTQYF.